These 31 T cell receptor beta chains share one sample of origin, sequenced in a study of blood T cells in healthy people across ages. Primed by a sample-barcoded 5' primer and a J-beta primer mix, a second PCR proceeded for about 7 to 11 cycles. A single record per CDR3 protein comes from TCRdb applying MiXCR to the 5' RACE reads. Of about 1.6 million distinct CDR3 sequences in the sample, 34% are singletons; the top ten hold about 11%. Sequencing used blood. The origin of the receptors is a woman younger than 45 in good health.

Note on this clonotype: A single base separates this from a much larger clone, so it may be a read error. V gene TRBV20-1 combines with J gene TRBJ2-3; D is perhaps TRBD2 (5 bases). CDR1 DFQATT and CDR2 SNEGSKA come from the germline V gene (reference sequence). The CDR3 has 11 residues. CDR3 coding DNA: TGCAGCTACGATTGGGGAGATTCGCAGTATTTT. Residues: CSYDWGDSQYF.

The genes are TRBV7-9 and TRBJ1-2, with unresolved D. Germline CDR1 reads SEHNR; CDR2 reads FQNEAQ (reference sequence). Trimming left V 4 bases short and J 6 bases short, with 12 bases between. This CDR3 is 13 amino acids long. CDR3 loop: CASSSFKGNGYTF. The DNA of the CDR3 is TGTGCCAGCAGCTCTTTTAAGGGAAATGGCTACACCTTC.

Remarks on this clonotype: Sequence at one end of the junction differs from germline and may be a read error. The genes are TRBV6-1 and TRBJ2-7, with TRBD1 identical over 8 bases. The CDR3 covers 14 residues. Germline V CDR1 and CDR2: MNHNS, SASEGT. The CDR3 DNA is TGTGCCTGCAGGGCCGGGACAGGCAACTACGAGCAGTACTTC. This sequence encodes CACRAGTGNYEQYF.

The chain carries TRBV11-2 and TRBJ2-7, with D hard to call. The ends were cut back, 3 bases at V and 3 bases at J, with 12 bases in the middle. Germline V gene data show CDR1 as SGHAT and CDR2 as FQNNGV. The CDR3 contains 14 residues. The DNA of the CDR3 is TGTGCCAGCAGCTTTCTACCTAGATTCTACGAGCAGTACTTC. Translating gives CASSFLPRFYEQYF.

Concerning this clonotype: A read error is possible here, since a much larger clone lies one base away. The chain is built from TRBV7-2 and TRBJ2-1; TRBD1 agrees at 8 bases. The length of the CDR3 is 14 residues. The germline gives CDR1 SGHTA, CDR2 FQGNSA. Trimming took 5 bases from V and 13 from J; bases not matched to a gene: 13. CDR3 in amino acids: CASSPDRGPETQFF. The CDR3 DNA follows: TGTGCCAGCAGCCCCGACAGGGGACCAGAGACCCAGTTCTTC.

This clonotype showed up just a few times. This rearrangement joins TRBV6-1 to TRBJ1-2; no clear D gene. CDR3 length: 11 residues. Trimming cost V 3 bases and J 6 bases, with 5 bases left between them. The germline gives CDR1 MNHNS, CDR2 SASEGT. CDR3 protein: CASSEGNGYTF. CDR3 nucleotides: TGTGCCAGCAGTGAGGGCAATGGCTACACCTTC.

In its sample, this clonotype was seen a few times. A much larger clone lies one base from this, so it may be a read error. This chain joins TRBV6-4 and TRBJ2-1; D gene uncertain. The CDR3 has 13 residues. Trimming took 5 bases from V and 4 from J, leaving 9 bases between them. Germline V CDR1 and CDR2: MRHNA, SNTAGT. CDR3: CASSYTPYNEQFF. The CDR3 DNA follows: TGTGCCAGCAGTTACACCCCATACAATGAGCAGTTCTTC.

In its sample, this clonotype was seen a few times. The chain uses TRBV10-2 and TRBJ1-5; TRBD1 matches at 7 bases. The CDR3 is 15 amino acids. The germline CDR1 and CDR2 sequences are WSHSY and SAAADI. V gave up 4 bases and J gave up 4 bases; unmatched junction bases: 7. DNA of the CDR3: TGCGCCAGCAGTGTTACAGGGGCAGGAAATCAGCCCCAGCATTTT. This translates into CASSVTGAGNQPQHF.

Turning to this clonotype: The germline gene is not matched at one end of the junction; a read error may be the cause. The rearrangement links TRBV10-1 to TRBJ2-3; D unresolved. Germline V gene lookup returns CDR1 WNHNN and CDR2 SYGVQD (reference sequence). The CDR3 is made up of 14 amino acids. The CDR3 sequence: CVSSVEVPTDTQYF. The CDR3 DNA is TGCGTCAGCAGTGTAGAGGTACCCACAGATACGCAGTATTTT.

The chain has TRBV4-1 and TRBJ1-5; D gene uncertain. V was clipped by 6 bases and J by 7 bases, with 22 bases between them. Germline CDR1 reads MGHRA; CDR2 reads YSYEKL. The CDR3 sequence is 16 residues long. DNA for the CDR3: TGCGCCAGCAGTTTTAGAGCGGGAGCGCCAAACCAGCCCCAGCATTTT. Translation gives CASSFRAGAPNQPQHF.

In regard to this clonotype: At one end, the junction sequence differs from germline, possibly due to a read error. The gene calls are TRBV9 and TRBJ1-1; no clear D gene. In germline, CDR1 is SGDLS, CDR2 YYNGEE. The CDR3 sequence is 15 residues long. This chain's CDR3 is CTSSVSPRQDTEAFF. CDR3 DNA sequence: TGTACCAGCAGCGTAAGTCCTCGACAAGACACTGAAGCTTTCTTT.

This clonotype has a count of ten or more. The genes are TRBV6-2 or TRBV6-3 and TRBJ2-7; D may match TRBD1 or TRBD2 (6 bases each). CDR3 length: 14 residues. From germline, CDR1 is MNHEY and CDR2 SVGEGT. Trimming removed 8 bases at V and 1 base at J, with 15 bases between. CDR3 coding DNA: TGTGCCAGCGAGAGGGGGGAGGATTCCTACGAGCAGTACTTC. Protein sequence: CASERGEDSYEQYF.

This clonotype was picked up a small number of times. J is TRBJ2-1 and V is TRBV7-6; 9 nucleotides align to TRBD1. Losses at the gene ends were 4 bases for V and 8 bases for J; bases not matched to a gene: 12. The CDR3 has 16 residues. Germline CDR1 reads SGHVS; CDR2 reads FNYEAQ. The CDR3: CASSSRYGTGFDEQFF. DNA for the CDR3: TGTGCCAGCAGCTCCCGGTACGGGACAGGGTTTGATGAGCAGTTCTTC. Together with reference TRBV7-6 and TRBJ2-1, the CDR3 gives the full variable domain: GAGVSQSPRYKVTKRGQDVALRCDPISGHVSLYWYRQALGQGPEFLTYFNYEAQQDKSGLPNDRFSAERPEGSISTLTIQRTEQRDSAMYRCASSSRYGTGFDEQFFGPGTRLTVL.

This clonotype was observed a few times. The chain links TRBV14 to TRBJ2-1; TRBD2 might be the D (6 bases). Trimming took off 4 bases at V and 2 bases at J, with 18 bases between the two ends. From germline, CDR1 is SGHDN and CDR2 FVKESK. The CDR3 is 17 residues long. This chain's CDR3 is CASSLLSSGGAYNEQFF. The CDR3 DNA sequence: TGTGCCAGCAGCCTCCTCTCATCTGGCGGGGCCTACAATGAGCAGTTCTTC.

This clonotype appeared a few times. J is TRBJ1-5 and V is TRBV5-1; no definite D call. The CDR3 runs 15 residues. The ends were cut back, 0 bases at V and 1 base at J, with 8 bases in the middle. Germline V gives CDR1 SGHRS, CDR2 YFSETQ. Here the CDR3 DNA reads TGCGCCAGCAGCTTGGACTCGCGGAGCAATCAGCCCCAGCATTTT. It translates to CASSLDSRSNQPQHF.

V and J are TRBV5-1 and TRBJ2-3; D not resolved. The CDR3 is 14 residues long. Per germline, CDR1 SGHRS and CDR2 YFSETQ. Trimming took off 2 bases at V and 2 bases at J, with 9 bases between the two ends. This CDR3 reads CASSFSMYTDTQYF. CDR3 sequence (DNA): TGCGCCAGCAGCTTTTCTATGTACACAGATACGCAGTATTTT. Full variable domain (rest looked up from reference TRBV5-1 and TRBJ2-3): KAGVTQTPRYLIKTRGQQVTLSCSPISGHRSVSWYQQTPGQGLQFLFEYFSETQRNKGNFPGRFSGRQFSNSRSEMNVSTLELGDSALYLCASSFSMYTDTQYFGPGTRLTVL.

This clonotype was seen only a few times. The CDR3 reads CASTPRDHEQFF. The DNA for the CDR3 is TGTGCCAGCACCCCTAGGGATCATGAGCAGTTCTTC. V is TRBV12-3 or TRBV12-4 and J is TRBJ2-1; D gene ambiguous. The CDR3 extends over 12 amino acids. V lost 7 bases and J 8 bases, leaving 12 bases between the germline ends.

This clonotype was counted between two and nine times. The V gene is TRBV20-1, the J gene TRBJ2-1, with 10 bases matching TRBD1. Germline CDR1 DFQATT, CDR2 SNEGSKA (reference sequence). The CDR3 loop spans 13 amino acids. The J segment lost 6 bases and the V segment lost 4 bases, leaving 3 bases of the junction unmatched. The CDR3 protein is CSANRDRGNEQFF. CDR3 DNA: TGCAGTGCTAACCGGGACAGGGGCAATGAGCAGTTCTTC.

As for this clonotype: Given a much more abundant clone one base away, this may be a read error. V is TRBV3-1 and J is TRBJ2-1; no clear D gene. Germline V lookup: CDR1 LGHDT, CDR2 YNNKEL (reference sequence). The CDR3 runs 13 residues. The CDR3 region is CASGQVEGNEQFF. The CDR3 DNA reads TGTGCCAGCGGCCAAGTTGAAGGCAATGAGCAGTTCTTC.

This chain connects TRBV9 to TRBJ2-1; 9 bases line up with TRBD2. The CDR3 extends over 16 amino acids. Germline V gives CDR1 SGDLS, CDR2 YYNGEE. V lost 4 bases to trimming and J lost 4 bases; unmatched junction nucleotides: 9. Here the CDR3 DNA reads TGTGCCAGCAGCTCACGGCGGGGGGGCTCTTACAATGAGCAGTTCTTC. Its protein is CASSSRRGGSYNEQFF.

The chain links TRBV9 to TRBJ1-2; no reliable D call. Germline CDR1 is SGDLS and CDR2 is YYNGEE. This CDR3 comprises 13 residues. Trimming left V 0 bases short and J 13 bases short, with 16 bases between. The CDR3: CASSVEDWRAATF. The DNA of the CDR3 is TGTGCCAGCAGCGTAGAGGACTGGAGGGCAGCCACCTTC.

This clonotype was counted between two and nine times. CDR3 DNA: TGTGCCAGCAGTTTGGGCCGGGACAGGGGCACTGAAGCTTTCTTT. Its protein is CASSLGRDRGTEAFF. V and J are TRBV27 and TRBJ1-1; TRBD1 matches 10 bases. J lost 4 bases, V lost 3 bases, and 5 bases had no gene match. The CDR3 runs 15 residues. CDR1 is MNHEY and CDR2 is SMNVEV in the germline V gene (reference sequence).

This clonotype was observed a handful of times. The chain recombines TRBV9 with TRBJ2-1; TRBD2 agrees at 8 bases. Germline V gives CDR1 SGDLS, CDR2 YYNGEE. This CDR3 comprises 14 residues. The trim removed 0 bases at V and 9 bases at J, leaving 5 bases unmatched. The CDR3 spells CASSVGGGQGEQFF. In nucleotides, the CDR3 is TGTGCCAGCAGCGTAGGCGGGGGGCAAGGTGAGCAGTTCTTC.

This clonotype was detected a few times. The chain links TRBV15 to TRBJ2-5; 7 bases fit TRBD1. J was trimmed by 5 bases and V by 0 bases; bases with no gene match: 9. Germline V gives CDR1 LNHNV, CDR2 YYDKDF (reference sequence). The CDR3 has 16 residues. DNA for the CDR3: TGTGCCACCAGCAGAGATATGAGAGAGGGACAGGAGACCCAGTACTTC. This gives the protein CATSRDMREGQETQYF.

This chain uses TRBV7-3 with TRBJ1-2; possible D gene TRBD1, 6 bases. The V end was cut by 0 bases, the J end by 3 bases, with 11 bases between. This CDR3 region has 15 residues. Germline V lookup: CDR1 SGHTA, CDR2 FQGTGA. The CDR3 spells CASSLTARGHYGYTF. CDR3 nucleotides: TGTGCCAGCAGCTTAACGGCCAGGGGACACTATGGCTACACCTTC.

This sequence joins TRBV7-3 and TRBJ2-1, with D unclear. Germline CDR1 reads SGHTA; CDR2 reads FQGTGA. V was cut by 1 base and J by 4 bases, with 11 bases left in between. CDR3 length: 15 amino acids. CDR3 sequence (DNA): TGTGCCAGCAGCTTAATAGGCCAATTGTACAATGAGCAGTTCTTC. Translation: CASSLIGQLYNEQFF. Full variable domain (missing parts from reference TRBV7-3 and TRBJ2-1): GAGVSQTPSNKVTEKGKYVELRCDPISGHTALYWYRQSLGQGPEFLIYFQGTGAADDSGLPNDRFFAVRPEGSVSTLKIQRTERGDSAVYLCASSLIGQLYNEQFFGPGTRLTVL.

CDR3 sequence: CASSQSGGEETQYF. CDR3 nucleotides: TGTGCCAGCAGCCAATCAGGGGGAGAAGAGACCCAGTACTTC. This chain links TRBV16 with TRBJ2-5, with a tentative D call TRBD1 (6 bases). The CDR3 sequence is 14 residues long. Trimming shortened V by 0 bases and J by 3 bases, and 8 bases separated the two germline ends. CDR1 and CDR2 from the germline V gene are KGHSY and FQNENV.

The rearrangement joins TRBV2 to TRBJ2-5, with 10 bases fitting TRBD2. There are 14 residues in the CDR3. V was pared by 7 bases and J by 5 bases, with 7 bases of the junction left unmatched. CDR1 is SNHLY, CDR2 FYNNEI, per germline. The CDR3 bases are TGTGCCAGCAATCTAGCGGGGGAAGAGGAGACCCAGTACTTC. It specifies CASNLAGEEETQYF.

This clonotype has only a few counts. CDR3 in DNA: TGTGCCAGCAGCCCTAGACCTAGGGGGCGCTTAGAGACCCAGTACTTC. Translated: CASSPRPRGRLETQYF. The chain links TRBV7-7 to TRBJ2-5, with 7 bases identical to TRBD1. The CDR3 contains 16 residues. V was pared by 5 bases and J by 4 bases, with 13 bases of the junction left unmatched. The germline V gene encodes CDR1 SSHAT and CDR2 FNYEAQ (reference sequence).

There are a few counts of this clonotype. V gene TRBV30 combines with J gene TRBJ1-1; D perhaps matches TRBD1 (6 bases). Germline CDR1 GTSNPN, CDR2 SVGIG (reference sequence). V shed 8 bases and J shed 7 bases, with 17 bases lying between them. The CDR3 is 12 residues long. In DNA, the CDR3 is TGTGCCCCGGGCCCGACAGGCCTTGAAGCTTTCTTT. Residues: CAPGPTGLEAFF. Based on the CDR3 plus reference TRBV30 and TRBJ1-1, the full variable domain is SQTIHQWPATLVQPVGSPLSLECTVEGTSNPNLYWYRQAAGRGLQLLFYSVGIGQISSEVPQNLSASRPQDRQFILSSKKLLLSDSGFYLCAPGPTGLEAFFGQGTRLTVV.

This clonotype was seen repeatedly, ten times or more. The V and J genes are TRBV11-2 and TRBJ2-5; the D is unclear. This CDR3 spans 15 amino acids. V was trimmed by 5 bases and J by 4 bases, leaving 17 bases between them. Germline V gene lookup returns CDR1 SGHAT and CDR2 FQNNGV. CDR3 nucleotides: TGTGCCAGCAGCGCCGACGGTGGGAAGGCAGAGACCCAGTACTTC. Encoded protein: CASSADGGKAETQYF.